The 6 T cell receptor beta chains below come from one sample, sequenced in a study of blood T cell repertoires in COVID-19. Measured with immunoSEQ multiplex PCR; TCRdb has only the in-frame clones, and not every one. The sample holds 260,000 or so clones, around four fifths seen once. The sample was peripheral blood. All receptors derive from a man older than 75 with acute or convalescent COVID-19.

The chain has TRBV4-1 and TRBJ2-7; 9 positions match TRBD2. V dropped 1 base and J dropped 3; count of bases not matched to a gene: 1. Per the germline V gene, CDR1 is MGHRA and CDR2 is YSYEKL. The CDR3 sequence is 14 residues long. DNA for the CDR3: TGCGCCAGCAGCCAAGGACTAGCGGACTACGAGCAGTACTTC. Amino acids: CASSQGLADYEQYF.

This clone was observed a handful of times. The chain couples TRBV5-1 to TRBJ1-2, with 11 bases fitting TRBD1. Germline assignment: CDR1 SGHRS and CDR2 YFSETQ. V was pared by 0 bases and J by 8 bases, with 6 bases of the junction left unmatched. The CDR3 totals 15 residues. The CDR3 nucleotides are TGCGCCAGCAGCTTGGGGACAGGGGGCCATGGGGGCTACACCTTC. Protein: CASSLGTGGHGGYTF.

The chain carries TRBV5-6 and TRBJ1-4, with 7 bases matching TRBD1. This CDR3 has 16 amino acids. From germline, CDR1 is SGHDT and CDR2 YYEEEE. The V and J ends lost 0 bases and 8 bases, in that order; junction bases with no gene match: 10. The CDR3 sequence is CASSLGLTGANEKLFF. Here the CDR3 DNA reads TGTGCCAGCAGCTTGGGCCTCACAGGGGCAAACGAAAAACTGTTTTTT.

V gene TRBV5-6 combines with J gene TRBJ2-5; D not resolved. Trimming removed 1 base from V and 0 bases from J, with 16 bases in between. The V gene's germline CDR1 is SGHDT and CDR2 YYEEEE. This CDR3 spans 17 amino acids. The CDR3 reads CASSLSRPNSYQETQYF. In DNA, the CDR3 is TGTGCCAGCAGCTTGTCTAGACCAAACTCGTACCAAGAGACCCAGTACTTC.

CDR3 region: CASSLDSLGTRYQETQYF. CDR3 sequence (DNA): TGTGCCAGCAGTTTAGACTCTCTTGGGACAAGGTACCAAGAGACCCAGTACTTC. The chain joins TRBV28 to TRBJ2-5; the D gene is possibly TRBD1 (6 bases). V dropped 2 bases and J dropped 0 bases, with 19 bases sitting between them. The CDR3 loop spans 18 amino acids. The germline V gene has CDR1 MDHEN and CDR2 SYDVKM.

The rearrangement joins TRBV2 to TRBJ2-3; 8 bases line up with TRBD1. This CDR3 comprises 14 residues. The germline V gene encodes CDR1 SNHLY and CDR2 FYNNEI. With V trimmed by 2 bases and J by 5 bases, 3 bases remained unmatched. The CDR3 bases are TGTGCCAGCAGTGAAACAGGGGGTGGAGATACGCAGTATTTT. It is translated as CASSETGGGDTQYF. The full variable domain, rest sourced from reference TRBV2 and TRBJ2-3, is EPEVTQTPSHQVTQMGQEVILRCVPISNHLYFYWYRQILGQKVEFLVSFYNNEISEKSEIFDDQFSVERPDGSNFTLKIRSTKLEDSAMYFCASSETGGGDTQYFGPGTRLTVL.